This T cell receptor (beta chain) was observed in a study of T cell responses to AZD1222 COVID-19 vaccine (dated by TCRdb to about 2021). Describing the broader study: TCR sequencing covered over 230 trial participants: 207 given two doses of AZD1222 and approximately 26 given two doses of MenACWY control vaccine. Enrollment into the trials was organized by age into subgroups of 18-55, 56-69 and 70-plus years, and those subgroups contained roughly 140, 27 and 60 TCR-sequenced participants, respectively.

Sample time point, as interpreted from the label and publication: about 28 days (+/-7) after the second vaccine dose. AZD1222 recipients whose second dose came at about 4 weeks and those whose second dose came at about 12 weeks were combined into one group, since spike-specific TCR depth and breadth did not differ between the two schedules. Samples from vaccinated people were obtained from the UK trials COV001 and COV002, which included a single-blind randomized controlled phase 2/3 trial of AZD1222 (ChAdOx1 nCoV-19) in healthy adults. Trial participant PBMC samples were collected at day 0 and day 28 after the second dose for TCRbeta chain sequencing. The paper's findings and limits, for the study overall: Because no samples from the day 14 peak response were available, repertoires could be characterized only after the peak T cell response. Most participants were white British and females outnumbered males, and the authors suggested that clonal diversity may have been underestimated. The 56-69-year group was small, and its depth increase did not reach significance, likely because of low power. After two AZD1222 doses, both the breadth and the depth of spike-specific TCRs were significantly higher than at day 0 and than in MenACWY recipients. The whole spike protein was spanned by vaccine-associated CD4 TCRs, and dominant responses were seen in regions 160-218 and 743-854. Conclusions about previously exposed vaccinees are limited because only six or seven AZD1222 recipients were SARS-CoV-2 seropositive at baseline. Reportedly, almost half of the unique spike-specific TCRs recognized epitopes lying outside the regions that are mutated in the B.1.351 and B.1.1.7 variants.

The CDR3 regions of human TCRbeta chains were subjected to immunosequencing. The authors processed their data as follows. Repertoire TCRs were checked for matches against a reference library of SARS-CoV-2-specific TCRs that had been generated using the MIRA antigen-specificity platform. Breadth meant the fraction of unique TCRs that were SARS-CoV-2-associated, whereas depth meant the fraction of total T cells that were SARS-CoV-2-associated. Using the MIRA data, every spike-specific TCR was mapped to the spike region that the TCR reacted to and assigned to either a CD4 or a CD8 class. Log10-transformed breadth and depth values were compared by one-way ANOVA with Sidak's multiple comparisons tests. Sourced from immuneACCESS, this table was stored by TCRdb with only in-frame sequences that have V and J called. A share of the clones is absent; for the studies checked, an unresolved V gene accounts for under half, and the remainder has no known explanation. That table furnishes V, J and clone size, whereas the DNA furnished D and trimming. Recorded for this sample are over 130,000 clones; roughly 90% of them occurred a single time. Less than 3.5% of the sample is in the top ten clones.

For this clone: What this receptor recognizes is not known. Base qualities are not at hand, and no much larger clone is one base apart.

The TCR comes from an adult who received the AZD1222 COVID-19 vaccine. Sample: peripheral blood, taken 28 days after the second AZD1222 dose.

The DNA reads as follows: TGTGCCTGGAGTGGTCGAGCGAACACCGGGGAGCTGTTTTTT. It translates to CAWSGRANTGELFF. The V and J genes are TRBV30 and TRBJ2-2; the D gene cannot be named for sure. V is reduced by 1 base and J by 0 bases, leaving a spacing of 6 bases between them. Counted from cysteine to phenylalanine, this CDR3 has 14 amino acids. CDR3 DNA is the only sequence kept; it has 42 bases, read in frame from the first base. Sequences GTSNPN (CDR1) and SVGIG (CDR2) are obtained from the germline V gene (reference sequence). This CDR3, with the reference TRBV30 and TRBJ2-2 proteins standing in past its ends, gives the full variable domain SQTIHQWPATLVQPVGSPLSLECTVEGTSNPNLYWYRQAAGRGLQLLFYSVGIGQISSEVPQNLSASRPQDRQFILSSKKLLLSDSGFYLCAWSGRANTGELFFGEGSRLTVL.